Listed below are T cell receptor beta chains from one sample, sequenced in a study of cytomegalovirus exposure and HLA in healthy donors. TCRdb's copy holds only in-frame clones and misses some; the assay was immunoSEQ multiplex PCR. The sample gives roughly 150,000 clones, around 68% of which show up once; more than 9% is in the top ten. The specimen sequenced was PBMCs. The receptors stem from a man aged 25 to 40 in good health and CMV-seropositive. CDR3s include the opening cysteine and the closing phenylalanine or tryptophan. The D gene is left open where the match is weak. Size tells how often a clone was seen (once, few, many) or the class of an expanded clone, and some rows leave it out.

TRBD2 | TRBJ2-5 | - | TRBV5-1 | TGCGCCAGCAGCTTAGGATTAGCGGGACCAAACCAAGAGACCCAGTACTTC | CASSLGLAGPNQETQYF
- | TRBJ2-3 | - | TRBV6-6 | TGTGCCAGCAGGGAAAGGGAGCAGAAAGATACGCAGTATTTT | CASREREQKDTQYF
TRBD1 | TRBJ2-7 | - | TRBV27 | TGTGCCAGCAGTCATCCGGGACAGGGACGGTACGAGCAGTACTTC | CASSHPGQGRYEQYF
TRBD2 | TRBJ2-7 | - | TRBV7-3 | TGTGCCAGCAGTTCGACTAGCGGGAACGACGAGCAGTACTTC | CASSSTSGNDEQYF
- | TRBJ2-1 | - | TRBV5-4 | TGTGCCAGCAGCCACCTTTCTAGCCAAGCAAATGAGCAGTTCTTC | CASSHLSSQANEQFF
- | TRBJ1-1 | - | TRBV28 | TGTGCCAGCACCGAGGGGGGGCGCATCACTGAAGCTTTCTTT | CASTEGGRITEAFF
- | TRBJ1-3 | - | TRBV9 | TGTGCCAGCAGCGAGGGGCCCAGGTATGCTGGAAACACCATATATTTT | CASSEGPRYAGNTIYF
- | TRBJ2-2 | - | TRBV10-1 | TGCGCCAGCTCAGAGAACACCGGGGAGCTGTTTTTT | CASSENTGELFF
TRBD2 | TRBJ2-1 | once | TRBV19 | TGTGCCAGTAGAGAGGGGCGCGGGCTAGCGGGAGTCAATGAGCAGTTCTTC | CASREGRGLAGVNEQFF
- | TRBJ1-6 | - | TRBV27 | TGTGTCTCCGGCGGGGGGCCCAATTCACCCCTCCACTTT | CVSGGGPNSPLHF
TRBD1 | TRBJ2-7 | - | TRBV6-1 | TGTGCCAGCGGAGATGGACAGGGGGCGCAAGAGCAGTACTTC | CASGDGQGAQEQYF
- | TRBJ1-2 | once | TRBV19 | TGTGCCAGTAGTATAGATCTCAACAGGAGGGACTATGGCTACACCTTC | CASSIDLNRRDYGYTF
TRBD2 | TRBJ2-7 | - | TRBV19 | TGTGCCAGTAGTCCTACCGGGACTAGCGGGAGGGACTTAGGGCAGTACTTC | CASSPTGTSGRDLGQYF
- | TRBJ1-1 | - | TRBV12-5 | TGTGCTAGTGGGCTAGGGAGGGGGAACACTGAAGCTTTCTTT | CASGLGRGNTEAFF
- | TRBJ2-7 | - | TRBV6-5 | TGTGCCAGCAGTTCCTCCTCACGGGGGAACTACGAGCAGTACTTC | CASSSSSRGNYEQYF
TRBD2 | TRBJ2-4 | - | TRBV6-1 | TGTGCCAGCAAAGTAGCGGGAGAGAACATTCAGTACTTC | CASKVAGENIQYF
TRBD1 | TRBJ2-7 | - | TRBV12-5 | TGTGCTAGTGGCACGGGACAGAATTACGAGCAGTACTTC | CASGTGQNYEQYF
- | TRBJ1-3 | - | TRBV5-1 | TGCGCCAGCAGCACAGGGAGTGGAAACACCATATATTTT | CASSTGSGNTIYF
TRBD1 | TRBJ1-2 | - | TRBV2 | TGTGCCAGCAGTGTCCTCGGGACAGGGGAAATCTATGGCTACACCTTC | CASSVLGTGEIYGYTF
TRBD2 | TRBJ2-3 | - | TRBV7-7 | TGTGCCAGCAGCCGGACTAGCGGACCCACAGATACGCAGTATTTT | CASSRTSGPTDTQYF
- | TRBJ2-3 | - | TRBV5-1 | TGCGCCAGCAGCTCCGCGACGGAGGGAGATACGCAGTATTTT | CASSSATEGDTQYF
TRBD1 | TRBJ1-1 | few | TRBV6-5 | TGTGCCAGCAGGCCCGGGACAGACCACACTGAAGCTTTCTTT | CASRPGTDHTEAFF
TRBD2 | TRBJ2-5 | - | TRBV18 | TGTGCCAGCTCACCACCGGGAGGGGCAGAGACCCAGTACTTC | CASSPPGGAETQYF
TRBD1 | TRBJ2-2 | once | TRBV19 | TGTGCCAGTAGTCACCAGGGGGCCCCCGGGGAGCTGTTTTTT | CASSHQGAPGELFF
- | TRBJ1-2 | - | TRBV27 | TGTGCCAGCAGGGGACGGACTAATCCTTATGGCTACACCTTC | CASRGRTNPYGYTF
TRBD1 | TRBJ2-7 | - | TRBV25-1 | TGTGCCAGCAGTGAATCCGGCAGGGGGCGTAAAGAGCAGTACTTC | CASSESGRGRKEQYF
- | TRBJ2-2 | - | TRBV6-1 | TGTGCCAGCCTAATCTCCGGGGAGCTGTTTTTT | CASLISGELFF
TRBD2 | TRBJ2-4 | - | TRBV27 | TGTGCCAGCAGGGGACGGGGGGTAGCCAAAAACATTCAGTACTTC | CASRGRGVAKNIQYF
TRBD1 | TRBJ2-7 | - | TRBV2 | TGTGCCAGCAGTGAACAGGGGGCGGGCGAGCAGTACTTC | CASSEQGAGEQYF
TRBD1 | TRBJ1-5 | few | TRBV12-5 | TGTGCTAGTGGTTGGCAGGGGGCGAGGGGCAATCAGCCCCAGCATTTT | CASGWQGARGNQPQHF
- | TRBJ2-7 | - | TRBV11-2 | TGTGCCAGCAGCCCCGCGGTAGAGCAGTACTTC | CASSPAVEQYF
TRBD1 | TRBJ2-5 | - | TRBV29-1 | TGCAGCGTGATCCGGGACAGCAACCAAGAGACCCAGTACTTC | CSVIRDSNQETQYF
- | TRBJ1-6 | - | TRBV5-1 | TGCGCCAGCAGCTCCTCGTCGGGAGGAAATTCACCCCTCCACTTT | CASSSSSGGNSPLHF
TRBD1 | TRBJ1-1 | once | TRBV27 | TGTGCCAGCAGTTTAGGGGACAGGGATCACACTGAAGCTTTCTTT | CASSLGDRDHTEAFF
- | TRBJ2-7 | once | TRBV7-8 | TGTGCCAGCAGCTTAGAGCCAGGCTCCTACGAGCAGTACTTC | CASSLEPGSYEQYF